These T cell receptor beta chains were read from a single sample in a study of blood T cells in healthy people across ages. MiXCR, run by TCRdb on the 5' RACE reads, gives a single entry per CDR3 protein. The table includes around 1,600,000 distinct CDR3 sequences, 40% to 45% detected once. The sequenced material came from blood. Receptor source: a young woman in good health. Each CDR3 is given with its conserved first and last residue. The order of the fields is D gene, J gene, V gene, clone size, CDR3 protein, CDR3 DNA. The D gene is left open where the match is weak. A clone size is listed for some rows: how often the clone was seen (once, few, many), or a class if it is expanded.

D: TRBD2; J: TRBJ2-1; V: TRBV3-1; size: NA; CDR3: CASSRIAGVTYNEQFF; DNA: TGTGCCAGCAGCCGAATAGCGGGAGTAACTTACAATGAGCAGTTCTTC
D: TRBD2; J: TRBJ2-3; V: TRBV5-1; size: NA; CDR3: CASSLAVLGSGGPPDTQYF; DNA: TGCGCCAGCAGCTTGGCGGTTTTGGGAAGCGGGGGACCCCCAGATACGCAGTATTTT
D: NA; J: TRBJ2-3; V: TRBV20-1; size: many; CDR3: CSARSSDTQYF; DNA: TGCAGTGCCCGATCTAGCGACACGCAGTATTTT
D: TRBD1; J: TRBJ2-3; V: TRBV12-3/TRBV12-4; size: NA; CDR3: CASSLGDRGPLTDTQYF; DNA: TGTGCCAGCAGTTTGGGAGACAGGGGGCCCCTGACAGATACGCAGTATTTT
D: TRBD1; J: TRBJ1-1; V: TRBV3-1; size: NA; CDR3: CASSHLGIRDRGGNTEAFF; DNA: TGTGCCAGCAGCCATCTGGGGATCCGGGACAGGGGAGGGAACACTGAAGCTTTCTTT
D: NA; J: TRBJ1-2; V: TRBV3-1; size: NA; CDR3: CASSQDLGTTYGYTF; DNA: TGTGCCAGCAGCCAAGATCTCGGGACAACGTATGGCTACACCTTC
D: NA; J: TRBJ1-6; V: TRBV10-3; size: few; CDR3: CAISETDSPLHF; DNA: TGTGCCATCAGTGAGACAGATTCACCCCTCCACTTT
D: TRBD2; J: TRBJ2-1; V: TRBV10-3; size: NA; CDR3: CAISRGLAEDEQFF; DNA: TGTGCCATCAGTAGGGGACTAGCGGAGGATGAGCAGTTCTTC
D: TRBD1; J: TRBJ2-7; V: TRBV4-3; size: many; CDR3: CASSQETGISYEQYF; DNA: TGCGCCAGCAGCCAAGAGACAGGGATCTCCTACGAGCAGTACTTC
D: NA; J: TRBJ2-1; V: TRBV20-1; size: NA; CDR3: CSARLLLAPRSYNEQFF; DNA: TGCAGTGCTAGGCTTCTTCTAGCGCCCCGATCCTACAATGAGCAGTTCTTC
D: TRBD2; J: TRBJ2-7; V: TRBV7-2; size: NA; CDR3: CASSSGGTAREQYF; DNA: TGTGCCAGCAGCTCGGGAGGGACGGCTCGAGAGCAGTACTTC
D: NA; J: TRBJ1-2; V: TRBV5-1; size: NA; CDR3: CASSVAEGEWHGYTF; DNA: TGCGCCAGCAGCGTCGCCGAAGGGGAGTGGCATGGCTACACCTTC
D: NA; J: TRBJ1-1; V: TRBV5-1; size: few; CDR3: CASSSSTGAEAFF; DNA: TGCGCCAGCAGCTCTTCGACAGGAGCTGAAGCTTTCTTT
D: NA; J: TRBJ2-5; V: TRBV27; size: few; CDR3: CASSLEEKETQYF; DNA: TGTGCCAGCAGTTTGGAGGAAAAAGAGACCCAGTACTTC
D: NA; J: TRBJ2-4; V: TRBV7-8; size: NA; CDR3: CASSSFVGAAKNIQYF; DNA: TGTGCCAGCAGCTCATTCGTGGGAGCTGCCAAAAACATTCAGTACTTC
D: TRBD1; J: TRBJ2-5; V: TRBV20-1; size: NA; CDR3: CSATNRGQETQYF; DNA: TGCAGTGCTACGAACAGGGGGCAAGAGACCCAGTACTTC
D: NA; J: TRBJ2-2; V: TRBV24-1; size: NA; CDR3: CATNGNTGELFF; DNA: TGTGCCACCAACGGAAACACCGGGGAGCTGTTTTTT